The 27 T cell receptor beta chains in this list originate from one sample, sequenced in a study of shared clonotypes between healthy human individuals (dated by TCRdb to 2020 to 2022). For the CD8 naive samples, CD45RO-negative cells were positively selected for CCR7, yielding a CD45RA+CCR7+ population from which TemRA cells were excluded. Library construction relied on the immunoSEQ multiplex PCR assay. The immuneACCESS repertoire file appears here via TCRdb, limited to in-frame rearrangements. These files lack a portion of the clones; in checked studies, under half of the deficit traces to unresolved V genes, and the cause of the others is not known. For this sample there are fewer than 800,000 clones; 92% appear just once. Together, the top ten hold about 24% of the sample. Sequenced sample: naive CD8+ T cells sorted from blood. Explained via the paper, the cell subset or site label denotes: CD45RA+CCR7+. Receptors were obtained from a man aged 30-40 years in good health.

Worth noting for this clone: Sequence at one end of the junction differs from germline and may be a read error. CDR3 amino acids: CASSMRGTGGIGGYTF. The CDR3 DNA reads TGCGCCAGTAGTATGAGGGGGACAGGAGGTATTGGAGGCTACACCTTC. V usage is TRBV19 and J usage is TRBJ1-2; TRBD1 matches at 8 bases. This CDR3 comprises 16 residues. Per the germline V gene, CDR1 is LNHDA and CDR2 is SQIVND (reference sequence).

On this clone itself: Other DNA sequences in this specimen translate into the identical CDR3. The genes are TRBV5-1 and TRBJ2-7; 9 bases agree with TRBD1. The V gene end was trimmed by 3 bases and the J gene end by 4 bases; junction bases not matched to a gene: 5. Germline lookup yields CDR1 SGHRS and CDR2 YFSETQ. The CDR3 sequence is 14 residues long. The CDR3, as DNA: TGCGCCAGCAGCTCCGGACAGGGGCGGTACGAGCAGTACTTC. Amino acid sequence: CASSSGQGRYEQYF. The full variable domain, completed using reference TRBV5-1 and TRBJ2-7, is KAGVTQTPRYLIKTRGQQVTLSCSPISGHRSVSWYQQTPGQGLQFLFEYFSETQRNKGNFPGRFSGRQFSNSRSEMNVSTLELGDSALYLCASSSGQGRYEQYFGPGTRLTVT.

CDR3 sequence reads: CASSVGLAGVDEQYF. In nucleotides, the CDR3 is TGTGCCAGCAGCGTGGGACTAGCGGGAGTCGACGAGCAGTACTTC. This sequence joins TRBV5-4 and TRBJ2-7; 14 bases are shared with TRBD2. The germline CDR1 and CDR2 sequences are SGHNT and YYREEE (reference sequence). The CDR3 is 15 residues long. Losses at the gene ends were 4 bases for V and 5 bases for J; bases not matched to a gene: 5.

V and J are TRBV5-4 and TRBJ2-7; 8 bases line up with TRBD1. CDR1 is SGHNT and CDR2 is YYREEE in the germline V gene (reference sequence). The CDR3 length is 15 residues. J was trimmed by 3 bases and V by 1 base; bases with no gene match: 6. The CDR3 coding sequence is TGTGCCAGCAGCTTGTCGTCCGGGACAGGCTACGAGCAGTACTTC. Translation gives CASSLSSGTGYEQYF.

The rearrangement joins TRBV2 to TRBJ2-3; D is possibly TRBD2 (5 bases). The germline V gene encodes CDR1 SNHLY and CDR2 FYNNEI. The germline V and J ends were trimmed by 3 bases and 1 base, with 11 bases remaining between them. The CDR3 totals 15 residues. The CDR3 coding sequence is TGTGCCAGCAGTGACACTAGGAAAGGCACAGATACGCAGTATTTT. Translating it yields CASSDTRKGTDTQYF.

This chain links TRBV6-5 with TRBJ2-3; the D gene is possibly TRBD1 (6 bases). CDR3 length: 14 residues. The V gene lost 0 bases and the J gene lost 6 bases, with 10 bases spanning the gap. Germline-derived CDR1 and CDR2 are MNHEY and SVGAGI. CDR3 sequence (DNA): TGTGCCAGCAGTTACTCTTTCCAGGGGGATACGCAGTATTTT. Translated: CASSYSFQGDTQYF.

The chain combines TRBV7-2 with TRBJ2-5; D remains ambiguous. Germline values: CDR1 SGHTA, CDR2 FQGNSA. V lost 1 base to trimming and J lost 5 bases, with 8 bases between them. The CDR3 length is 13 residues. CDR3 in DNA: TGTGCCAGCAGCTTAGTTTTTGGGGAGACCCAGTACTTC. Its protein product is CASSLVFGETQYF.

The chain couples TRBV14 to TRBJ2-7; the D is unclear. The germline V gene encodes CDR1 SGHDN and CDR2 FVKESK. Trimming left V 0 bases short and J 3 bases short, with 12 bases between. CDR3 length: 15 amino acids. CDR3 residues: CASSQDPEGIYEQYF. The CDR3 nucleotides are TGTGCCAGCAGCCAAGATCCGGAAGGTATCTACGAGCAGTACTTC.

In nucleotides, the CDR3 is TGTGCCAGCAGCCAGCTAGCGGGATTGGTTAGCGGGGAGCTGTTTTTT. Protein: CASSQLAGLVSGELFF. This rearrangement joins TRBV14 to TRBJ2-2, with 9 bases matching TRBD2. V shed 3 bases, J shed 7 bases, and the junction held 9 bases outside the gene matches. The CDR3 covers 16 residues. CDR1 is SGHDN and CDR2 is FVKESK in the germline V gene.

The CDR3 protein is CASSLTVRGLSTGELFF. CDR3 nucleotide sequence: TGTGCCAGCAGCTTAACCGTAAGGGGGCTTTCAACCGGGGAGCTGTTTTTT. The chain employs TRBV14 and TRBJ2-2; 7 bases are shared with TRBD1. The ends lost 5 bases at V and 5 bases at J; junction bases unmatched: 14. The CDR3 covers 17 residues. Germline values: CDR1 SGHDN, CDR2 FVKESK.

The J gene is TRBJ2-6, the V gene TRBV9; 12 bases are a match to TRBD2. V dropped 1 base and J dropped 0; count of bases not matched to a gene: 11. The germline gives CDR1 SGDLS, CDR2 YYNGEE. This CDR3 spans 21 amino acids. DNA for the CDR3: TGTGCCAGCAGCGTATCTCGGACAAGGACTAGCGGGACCTCTGGGGCCAACGTCCTGACTTTC. It encodes CASSVSRTRTSGTSGANVLTF.

The chain joins TRBV27 to TRBJ2-3; D call uncertain. Germline V gene data show CDR1 as MNHEY and CDR2 as SMNVEV (reference sequence). V lost 3 bases and J 7 bases, leaving 14 bases between the germline ends. The CDR3 is 14 amino acids. This CDR3 reads CASSFYGSRYTQYF. The CDR3 coding sequence is TGTGCCAGCAGTTTCTATGGTTCGCGTTATACGCAGTATTTT.

V gene TRBV27 combines with J gene TRBJ1-1; possibly TRBD1 for D (6 bases). Trimming stripped 3 bases from V and 6 bases from J, with 8 bases between. CDR1 MNHEY and CDR2 SMNVEV come from the germline V gene (reference sequence). The CDR3 contains 12 residues. The CDR3 region is CASSFPGAEAFF. The CDR3 DNA reads as TGTGCCAGCAGTTTTCCAGGGGCTGAAGCTTTCTTT.

The V and J genes are TRBV28 and TRBJ2-7; 7 positions agree with TRBD2. This CDR3 spans 15 amino acids. Trimming took 4 bases from V and 5 from J; bases not matched to a gene: 11. Germline V gene data show CDR1 as MDHEN and CDR2 as SYDVKM. The DNA for the CDR3 is TGTGCCAGCAGTTATCAACGGGGGGTGACGAACGAGCAGTACTTC. It translates to CASSYQRGVTNEQYF.

The V and J genes are TRBV28 and TRBJ2-1; no clear D. This CDR3 is built from 14 residues. With 6 bases removed from V and 8 bases from J, the gap between germline ends came to 17 bases. Germline V CDR1 and CDR2: MDHEN, SYDVKM. This CDR3 is CASSRALPGDEQFF. CDR3 nucleotides: TGTGCCAGCAGCCGCGCGCTCCCTGGCGATGAGCAGTTCTTC.

V is TRBV27 and J is TRBJ1-1; no definite D call. CDR1 MNHEY and CDR2 SMNVEV come from the germline V gene (reference sequence). This CDR3 is built from 13 residues. The ends were cut back, 5 bases at V and 6 bases at J, with 13 bases in the middle. The CDR3: CASSTFRLAEAFF. DNA for the CDR3: TGTGCCAGCAGTACCTTCCGTTTGGCTGAAGCTTTCTTT.

This clone was seen only a few times. The chain employs TRBV5-4 and TRBJ2-1; D ambiguous. Trimming shortened V by 0 bases and J by 10 bases, and 8 bases separated the two germline ends. This CDR3 spans 12 amino acids. CDR1 and CDR2 (germline): SGHNT, YYREEE (reference sequence). The CDR3 protein is CASSLDRLEQFF. CDR3 DNA: TGTGCCAGCAGCTTGGACCGCTTGGAGCAGTTCTTC.

The chain carries TRBV7-8 and TRBJ1-5; D is perhaps TRBD1 (6 bases). The CDR3 contains 16 residues. CDR1 and CDR2 (germline): SGHVS, FQNEAQ. V gave up 1 base and J gave up 5 bases, with 15 bases separating them. The CDR3 DNA reads TGTGCCAGCAGCTTAGGGAATACACAGGGCGATCAGCCCCAGCATTTT. Amino acid sequence: CASSLGNTQGDQPQHF.

The rearrangement uses TRBV7-2 and TRBJ1-3; TRBD1 matches 8 bases. The J segment lost 8 bases and the V segment lost 4 bases, leaving 7 bases of the junction unmatched. This CDR3 region has 14 residues. Germline V CDR1 and CDR2: SGHTA, FQGNSA. CDR3 in amino acids: CASSSWTGSDTIYF. The DNA for the CDR3 is TGTGCCAGCAGCTCCTGGACAGGGAGCGACACCATATATTTT.

Turning to this clone: This specimen includes other DNA sequences encoding the same CDR3. The gene calls are TRBV6-5 and TRBJ2-7; 8 bases fit TRBD1. The germline CDR1 and CDR2 sequences are MNHEY and SVGAGI. Losses at the gene ends were 2 bases for V and 4 bases for J; bases not matched to a gene: 4. The CDR3 loop spans 14 amino acids. CDR3 loop: CASSYGTGGYEQYF. The CDR3 DNA reads TGTGCCAGCAGTTACGGCACAGGGGGTTACGAGCAGTACTTC.

J is TRBJ2-1 and V is TRBV7-9; D is unclear. CDR1 SEHNR and CDR2 FQNEAQ come from the germline V gene (reference sequence). Trimming took 4 bases from V and 4 from J, leaving 17 bases between them. The CDR3 sequence is 16 residues long. This CDR3 reads CASSSPVTLIYNEQFF. Written as DNA, the CDR3 is TGTGCCAGCAGCTCCCCTGTGACATTGATATACAATGAGCAGTTCTTC.

The count of this clone is one. The genes are TRBV10-3 and TRBJ1-4; D is unclear. Germline V gene sequence: CDR1 ENHRY, CDR2 SYGVKD. V dropped 1 base and J dropped 0 bases, with 6 bases sitting between them. The CDR3 extends over 15 amino acids. CDR3 in amino acids: CAISEYSATNEKLFF. DNA for the CDR3: TGTGCCATCAGTGAGTACAGTGCAACTAATGAAAAACTGTTTTTT.

The J gene is TRBJ2-2, the V gene TRBV10-3, with D maybe TRBD1 (6 bases). The CDR3 extends over 16 amino acids. Trimming left V 3 bases short and J 4 bases short, with 15 bases between. From germline, CDR1 is ENHRY and CDR2 SYGVKD. The DNA of the CDR3 is TGTGCCATCAGTGATTCCTTGGGGGCGGGCACCGGGGAGCTGTTTTTT. Translated, it gives CAISDSLGAGTGELFF.

The chain combines TRBV19 with TRBJ1-2, with no clear D. Germline assignment: CDR1 LNHDA and CDR2 SQIVND (reference sequence). This CDR3 spans 11 amino acids. Trimming took off 10 bases at V and 4 bases at J, with 10 bases between the two ends. This chain's CDR3 is CATKRAYGYTF. The CDR3, as DNA: TGTGCCACTAAACGCGCCTATGGCTACACCTTC.

The V gene is TRBV19, the J gene TRBJ2-1; no clear D. The CDR3 spans 12 residues. The V gene lost 3 bases and the J gene lost 7 bases, with 7 bases spanning the gap. From germline, CDR1 is LNHDA and CDR2 SQIVND (reference sequence). CDR3 amino acids: CASSIVLNEQFF. Written as DNA, the CDR3 is TGTGCCAGTAGTATTGTGCTTAATGAGCAGTTCTTC. Together with reference TRBV19 and TRBJ2-1, the CDR3 gives the full variable domain: DGGITQSPKYLFRKEGQNVTLSCEQNLNHDAMYWYRQDPGQGLRLIYYSQIVNDFQKGDIAEGYSVSREKKESFPLTVTSAQKNPTAFYLCASSIVLNEQFFGPGTRLTVL.

The chain uses TRBV28 and TRBJ2-3; 8 bases fit TRBD1. There are 16 residues in the CDR3. Germline lookup yields CDR1 MDHEN and CDR2 SYDVKM. The V gene end was trimmed by 5 bases and the J gene end by 2 bases; junction bases not matched to a gene: 9. CDR3 loop: CASSPRTGRLTDTQYF. The CDR3 nucleotides are TGTGCCAGCAGTCCCAGGACAGGGAGACTCACAGATACGCAGTATTTT. The full variable domain, completed using reference TRBV28 and TRBJ2-3, is DVKVTQSSRYLVKRTGEKVFLECVQDMDHENMFWYRQDPGLGLRLIYFSYDVKMKEKGDIPEGYSVSREKKERFSLILESASTNQTSMYLCASSPRTGRLTDTQYFGPGTRLTVL.

The sample holds one count of this clone. Distinct nucleotide sequences in the sample also encode this CDR3. The chain uses TRBV7-8 and TRBJ2-1; no firm D call. The CDR3 is made up of 15 amino acids. Trimming pared 5 bases from V and 0 bases from J, leaving 11 bases between. Germline CDR1 is SGHVS and CDR2 is FQNEAQ. As DNA, the CDR3 is TGTGCCAGCAGCCTCGGGCCCAGCTCCTACAATGAGCAGTTCTTC. This encodes CASSLGPSSYNEQFF.